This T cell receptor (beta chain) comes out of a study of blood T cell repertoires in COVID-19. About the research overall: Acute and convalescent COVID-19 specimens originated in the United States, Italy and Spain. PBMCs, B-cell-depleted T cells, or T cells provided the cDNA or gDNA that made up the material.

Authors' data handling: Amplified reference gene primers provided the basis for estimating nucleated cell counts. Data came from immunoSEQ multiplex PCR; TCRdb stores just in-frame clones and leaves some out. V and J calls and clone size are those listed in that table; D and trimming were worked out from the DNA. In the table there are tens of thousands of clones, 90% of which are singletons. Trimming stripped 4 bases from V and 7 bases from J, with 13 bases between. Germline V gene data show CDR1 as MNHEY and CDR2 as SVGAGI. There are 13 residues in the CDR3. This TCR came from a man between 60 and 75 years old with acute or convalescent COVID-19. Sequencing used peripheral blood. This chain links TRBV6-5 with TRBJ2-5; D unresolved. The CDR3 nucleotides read TGTGCCAGCAGTTCGTCCGGGTCGGGGACCCAGTACTTC. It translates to CASSSSGSGTQYF.